The entry that follows covers one TCR beta chain sequence. Its antigen remains unidentified. This sample was taken from a study of T cell responses to AZD1222 COVID-19 vaccine. Overall study findings and caveats: Baseline seropositivity occurred in only 5 to 7 AZD1222 recipients.

The CDR3 is made up of 16 amino acids. Germline V gene data show CDR1 as SGHTA and CDR2 as FQGNSA. V was pared by 4 bases and J by 3 bases, with 12 bases of the junction left unmatched. Method: immunoSEQ multiplex PCR; TCRdb's copy keeps in-frame clones and lacks some. The table shows about 150,000 clones, with 88% occurring only once. The chain combines TRBV7-2 with TRBJ2-7, with TRBD1 identical over 7 bases. The TCR was taken from an adult in good health. The sequences come from peripheral blood, collected on day 0 of AZD1222 vaccination. The CDR3 is CASSSDRPLVSYEQYF. CDR3 DNA: TGTGCCAGCAGCTCGGACAGGCCGCTGGTAAGCTACGAGCAGTACTTC. Supplemented by reference TRBV7-2 and TRBJ2-7, the full variable domain reads GAGVSQSPSNKVTEKGKDVELRCDPISGHTALYWYRQSLGQGLEFLIYFQGNSAPDKSGLPSDRFSAERTGGSVSTLTIQRTQQEDSAVYLCASSSDRPLVSYEQYFGPGTRLTVT.